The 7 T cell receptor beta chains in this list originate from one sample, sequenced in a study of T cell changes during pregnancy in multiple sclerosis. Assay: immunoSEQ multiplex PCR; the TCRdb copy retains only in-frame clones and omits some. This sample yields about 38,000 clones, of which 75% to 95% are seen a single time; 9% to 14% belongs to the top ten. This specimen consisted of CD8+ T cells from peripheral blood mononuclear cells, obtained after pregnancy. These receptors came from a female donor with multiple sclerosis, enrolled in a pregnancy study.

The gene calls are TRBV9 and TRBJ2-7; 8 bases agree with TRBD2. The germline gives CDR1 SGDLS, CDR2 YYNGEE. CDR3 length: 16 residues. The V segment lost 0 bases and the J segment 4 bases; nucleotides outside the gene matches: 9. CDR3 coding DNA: TGTGCCAGCAGCGTAGCTAGAAGCGGGAGACGATACGAGCAGTACTTC. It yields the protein CASSVARSGRRYEQYF.

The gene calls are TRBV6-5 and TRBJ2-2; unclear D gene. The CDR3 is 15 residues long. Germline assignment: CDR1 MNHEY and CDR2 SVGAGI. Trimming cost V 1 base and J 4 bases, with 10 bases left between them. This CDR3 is CASSYYTPLTGELFF. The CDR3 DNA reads TGTGCCAGCAGTTACTATACCCCACTCACCGGGGAGCTGTTTTTT.

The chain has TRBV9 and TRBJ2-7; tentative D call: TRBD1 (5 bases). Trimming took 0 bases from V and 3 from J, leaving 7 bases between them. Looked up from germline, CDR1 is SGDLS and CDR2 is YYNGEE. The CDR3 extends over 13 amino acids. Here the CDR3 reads CASSVDTGYEQYF. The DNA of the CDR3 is TGTGCCAGCAGCGTAGATACAGGCTACGAGCAGTACTTC.

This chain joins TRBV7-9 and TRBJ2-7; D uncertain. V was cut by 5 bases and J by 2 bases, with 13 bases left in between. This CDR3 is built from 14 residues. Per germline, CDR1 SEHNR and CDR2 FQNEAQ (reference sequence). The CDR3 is CASSSPGRTYEQYF. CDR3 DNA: TGTGCCAGCAGCAGTCCAGGAAGAACCTACGAGCAGTACTTC.

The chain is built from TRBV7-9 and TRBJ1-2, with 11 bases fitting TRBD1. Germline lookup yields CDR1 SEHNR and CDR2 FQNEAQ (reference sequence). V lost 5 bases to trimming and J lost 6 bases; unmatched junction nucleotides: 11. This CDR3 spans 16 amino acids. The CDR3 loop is CASSPGGTGGKNGYTF. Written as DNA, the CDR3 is TGTGCCAGCAGCCCGGGTGGGACAGGGGGAAAGAATGGCTACACCTTC.

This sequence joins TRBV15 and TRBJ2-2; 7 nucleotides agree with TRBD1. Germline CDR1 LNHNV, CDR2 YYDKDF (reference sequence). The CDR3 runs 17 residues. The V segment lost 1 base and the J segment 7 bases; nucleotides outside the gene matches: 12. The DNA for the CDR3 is TGTGCCACCAGCAGAGTAAGGACAGGCCCTTTGGGCGGGGAGCTGTTTTTT. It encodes CATSRVRTGPLGGELFF. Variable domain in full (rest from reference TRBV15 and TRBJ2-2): DAMVIQNPRYQVTQFGKPVTLSCSQTLNHNVMYWYQQKSSQAPKLLFHYYDKDFNNEADTPDNFQSRRPNTSFCFLDIRSPGLGDTAMYLCATSRVRTGPLGGELFFGEGSRLTVL.

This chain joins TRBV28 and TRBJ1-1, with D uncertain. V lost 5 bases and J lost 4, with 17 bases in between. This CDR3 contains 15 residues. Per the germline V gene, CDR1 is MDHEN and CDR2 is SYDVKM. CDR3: CASSPLGGRGTEAFF. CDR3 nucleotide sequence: TGTGCCAGCAGTCCCCTGGGAGGGCGGGGCACTGAAGCTTTCTTT.